The 10 T cell receptor beta chains below were found in one sample sequenced in a study of blood T cell repertoires in COVID-19 (dated by TCRdb to the early 2020s). The protocol used for the library was the immunoSEQ multiplex PCR assay. TCRdb mirrors the immuneACCESS table, restricted to in-frame sequences. Some clones are absent from its copies; in checked studies, under half trace to an unresolved V gene, and the reason for the others is unknown. The table for this sample lists under 300,000 clones; about nine tenths of them were counted only once. Roughly a sixth of the sample is held by the ten biggest clonotypes. Source material: PBMCs or T cells enriched from blood (not recorded which). Every receptor here comes from a man between 18 and 35 years old who had recovered from COVID-19.

This chain connects TRBV7-9 to TRBJ1-1; D possibly corresponds to TRBD1 (6 bases). Germline CDR1 SEHNR, CDR2 FQNEAQ (reference sequence). The V gene lost 4 bases and the J gene lost 1 base, with 16 bases spanning the gap. The length of the CDR3 is 16 residues. The DNA for the CDR3 is TGTGCCAGCAGCTCCCTCCTACGGACAGCGAACACTGAAGCTTTCTTT. Its translation: CASSSLLRTANTEAFF.

About this clone itself: One end of the junction is discordant with germline, which a read error may explain. The V and J genes are TRBV11-2 and TRBJ2-7, with TRBD1 matching 9 bases. CDR3 length: 16 residues. Germline CDR1 SGHAT, CDR2 FQNNGV. The chain's CDR3 is CASSLGPGQGNYEEYF. The CDR3 DNA reads as TGTGCCAGCAGCTTAGGCCCCGGACAGGGGAACTACGAGGAGTACTTC.

About this clone itself: Germline and junction disagree at one end, which may indicate a read error. The chain couples TRBV7-7 to TRBJ2-2; TRBD1 matches 9 bases. The CDR3 covers 17 residues. CDR1 is SSHAT and CDR2 is FNYEAQ in the germline V gene (reference sequence). As DNA, the CDR3 is TGTGCTAGCAGCTTAGGTTCCGGGACAGGGTTGGCCGGGGAGCTGTTTTTT. Its translation: CASSLGSGTGLAGELFF.

This chain joins TRBV19 and TRBJ2-1; no clear D gene. The CDR3 is 13 residues long. Germline lookup yields CDR1 LNHDA and CDR2 SQIVND (reference sequence). V was shortened by 3 bases and J by 6 bases, with 9 bases between the two germline ends. CDR3 amino acids: CASSIMTGNEQFF. CDR3 in DNA: TGTGCCAGTAGTATCATGACTGGCAATGAGCAGTTCTTC.

V and J are TRBV30 and TRBJ1-1; D is ambiguous. Germline V gene sequence: CDR1 GTSNPN, CDR2 SVGIG (reference sequence). V was clipped by 4 bases and J by 1 base, with 10 bases between them. The CDR3 covers 13 residues. CDR3 sequence: CAWNRVQNTEAFF. The CDR3 DNA reads TGTGCCTGGAATCGGGTCCAGAACACTGAAGCTTTCTTT.

This clone was recorded only once. The CDR3 sequence: CASSLGSSNTEAFF. CDR3 DNA sequence: TGCGCCAGCAGCTTGGGGAGCTCTAACACTGAAGCTTTCTTT. The chain joins TRBV5-1 to TRBJ1-1, with D unresolved. The V end lost 0 bases, the J end lost 2 bases, and 8 bases lay between the germline ends. This CDR3 region has 14 residues. Germline loops: CDR1 SGHRS, CDR2 YFSETQ. Combining the CDR3 with reference TRBV5-1 and TRBJ1-1 gives the whole variable domain KAGVTQTPRYLIKTRGQQVTLSCSPISGHRSVSWYQQTPGQGLQFLFEYFSETQRNKGNFPGRFSGRQFSNSRSEMNVSTLELGDSALYLCASSLGSSNTEAFFGQGTRLTVV.

A few counts support this clone. CDR3 in DNA: TGCGCCAGCAGCCGCGAAGGGGTTTCCTCTGGGGCCAACGTCCTGACTTTC. It is translated as CASSREGVSSGANVLTF. V is TRBV4-1 and J is TRBJ2-6; D is possibly TRBD1 (5 bases). V was pared by 4 bases and J by 0 bases, with 13 bases between. This CDR3 is built from 17 residues. Germline V CDR1 and CDR2: MGHRA, YSYEKL.

In its sample, this clone was seen once. J is TRBJ2-7 and V is TRBV11-3; possibly TRBD2 for D (6 bases). Trimming removed 3 bases from V and 6 bases from J, with 12 bases in between. The germline V gene has CDR1 SGHNT and CDR2 YENEEA. This CDR3 has 13 amino acids. In DNA, the CDR3 is TGTGCCAGCAGCTTCCTCGGGGGAGGCGAGCAGTACTTC. This codes for CASSFLGGGEQYF.

V is TRBV3-1 (or the pseudogene TRBV3-2) and J is TRBJ1-5; 8 bases map to TRBD1. CDR3 length: 18 residues. V shed 4 bases, J shed 2 bases, and the junction held 13 bases outside the gene matches. The V gene's germline CDR1 is LGHDT and CDR2 YNNKEL (reference sequence). The CDR3 spells CASSPHYDGQGGNQPQHF. DNA of the CDR3: TGTGCCAGCAGCCCACACTATGATGGACAGGGCGGCAATCAGCCCCAGCATTTT.

The gene calls are TRBV9 and TRBJ2-7, with 9 bases aligning to TRBD1. V shed 3 bases and J 6 bases; nucleotides not matched to a gene: 4. CDR3 length: 13 residues. Germline V gene sequence: CDR1 SGDLS, CDR2 YYNGEE. The chain's CDR3 is CASSGGQGPEQYF. CDR3 bases: TGTGCCAGCAGCGGGGGACAGGGCCCCGAGCAGTACTTC.